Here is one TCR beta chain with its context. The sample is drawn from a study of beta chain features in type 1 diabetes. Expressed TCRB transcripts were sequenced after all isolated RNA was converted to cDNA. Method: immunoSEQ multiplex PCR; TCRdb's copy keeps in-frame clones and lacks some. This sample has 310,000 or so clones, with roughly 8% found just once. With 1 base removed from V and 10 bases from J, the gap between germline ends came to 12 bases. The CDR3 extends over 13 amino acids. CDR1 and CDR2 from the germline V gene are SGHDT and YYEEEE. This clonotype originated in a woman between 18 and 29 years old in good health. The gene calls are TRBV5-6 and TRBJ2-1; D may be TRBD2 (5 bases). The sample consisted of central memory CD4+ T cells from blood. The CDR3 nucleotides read TGTGCCAGCAGCTTGTTTGACCAGCGGGAGCAGTTCTTC. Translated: CASSLFDQREQFF.